This T cell receptor beta chain appears in the sequencing data of a study of blood T cell repertoires in COVID-19. The V gene end was trimmed by 3 bases and the J gene end by 5 bases; junction bases not matched to a gene: 8. CDR3 length: 15 residues. Germline-derived CDR1 and CDR2 are KGHSH and LQKENI. Data came from immunoSEQ multiplex PCR; TCRdb stores just in-frame clones and leaves some out. In the table there are approximately 63,000 clones, 91% of which are singletons. This sequence joins TRBV18 and TRBJ2-7; TRBD1 matches at 9 bases. The specimen was peripheral blood. The source is a human donor in a cohort sampled during active COVID-19. The CDR3 DNA reads TGTGCCAGCTCACCTCAAAGGACAGGGGACAACGAGCAGTACTTC. It is translated as CASSPQRTGDNEQYF.